Listed below are T cell receptor beta chains from one sample, sequenced in a study of shared clonotypes between healthy human individuals. Data came from immunoSEQ multiplex PCR; TCRdb stores just in-frame clones and leaves some out. The profile shows 850,000 to 1,100,000 clones, roughly 77% of them singletons. The sequenced sample was memory CD4+ T cells from PBMCs. The receptor set was obtained from a young man in good health. Some clones in this sample may be carry-over from other donors' samples. CDR3s include the opening cysteine and the closing phenylalanine or tryptophan. D genes are given only for firm matches. Size values are once, few and many counts, or a class for expanded clones, and some rows have none.

few	TRBV19	TRBD2	TRBJ2-3	CASTVGLASTDTQYF	TGTGCCAGTACCGTAGGACTAGCGAGCACAGATACGCAGTATTTT
NA	TRBV19	TRBD1	TRBJ1-4	CASKDRGKTPEKLFF	TGTGCCAGCAAAGACAGGGGGAAGACCCCCGAAAAACTGTTTTTT
few	TRBV6-5	NA	TRBJ2-7	CASSHQGSEQYF	TGTGCCAGCAGCCACCAGGGGTCCGAGCAGTACTTC
NA	TRBV28	TRBD1	TRBJ1-5	CASWDRGDHSNQPQHF	TGTGCCAGCTGGGACAGGGGGGACCATAGCAATCAGCCCCAGCATTTT
NA	TRBV21-1	NA	TRBJ1-1	CAIGRRTGTEAFF	TGTGCCATAGGCCGGAGAACGGGCACTGAAGCTTTCTTT
NA	TRBV28	TRBD2	TRBJ2-3	CASSPRLTSGTNTQYF	TGTGCCAGCAGCCCCCGTCTGACTAGCGGGACGAATACGCAGTATTTT
NA	TRBV29-1	TRBD1	TRBJ2-5	CSATGAYQETQYF	TGCAGTGCAACAGGGGCGTACCAAGAGACCCAGTACTTC
NA	TRBV27	TRBD2	TRBJ2-7	CASRQRTSGYYEQYF	TGTGCCAGCAGACAGCGGACTAGCGGGTACTACGAGCAGTACTTC
NA	TRBV5-1	NA	TRBJ2-2	CASSLGVGTSTGELFF	TGCGCCAGCAGCTTGGGTGTCGGGACTTCCACCGGGGAGCTGTTTTTT
few	TRBV28	NA	TRBJ2-7	CASVLWGATEQYF	TGTGCCAGCGTGTTGTGGGGCGCGACCGAGCAGTACTTC
NA	TRBV19	NA	TRBJ1-5	CASGGLHQPQHF	TGTGCCAGCGGAGGGTTGCACCAGCCCCAGCATTTT
many	TRBV7-6	TRBD2	TRBJ2-1	CASSARSGRGNEQFF	TGTGCCAGCAGCGCCAGGAGCGGGAGAGGCAATGAGCAGTTCTTC
once	TRBV7-3	TRBD1	TRBJ1-2	CASSLKAPDRGFGYTF	TGTGCCAGCAGCTTAAAGGCCCCCGACAGGGGATTTGGCTACACCTTC
NA	TRBV19	TRBD1	TRBJ1-2	CATTGWDRGDYGYTF	TGTGCCACGACAGGATGGGACAGGGGAGACTATGGCTACACCTTC
NA	TRBV10-2	NA	TRBJ1-1	CASSLSARGGTEAFF	TGCGCCAGCAGTCTGTCTGCGAGAGGGGGCACTGAAGCTTTCTTT
NA	TRBV5-1	NA	TRBJ1-4	CASSLTTTNEKLFF	TGCGCCAGCAGCTTGACGACAACTAATGAAAAACTGTTTTTT
NA	TRBV6-1	NA	TRBJ1-1	CASIRGSGDTEAFF	TGTGCCAGCATCAGGGGTTCAGGGGACACTGAAGCTTTCTTT
NA	TRBV28	NA	TRBJ1-5	CASSLNRAGQPQHF	TGTGCCAGCAGTTTAAACAGGGCGGGTCAGCCCCAGCATTTT
NA	TRBV18	NA	TRBJ1-2	CASSPPEQHTDSNYGYTF	TGTGCCAGCTCACCACCGGAACAACACACCGATTCTAACTATGGCTACACCTTC
NA	TRBV5-1	NA	TRBJ1-1	CASSFSGPGGTEAFF	TGCGCCAGCAGTTTCTCCGGTCCGGGGGGCACTGAAGCTTTCTTT
NA	TRBV6-1	NA	TRBJ1-2	CASSDSYGYTF	TGTGCCAGCAGTGACAGCTATGGCTACACCTTC
few	TRBV30	NA	TRBJ1-5	CAWSQAVQPQHF	TGTGCCTGGAGTCAGGCGGTTCAGCCCCAGCATTTT
NA	TRBV7-3	TRBD2	TRBJ2-3	CASSSAGAADTQYF	TGTGCCAGCAGCTCCGCGGGAGCTGCCGATACGCAGTATTTT